These 26 T cell receptor beta chains share one sample of origin, sequenced in a study of shared clonotypes between healthy human individuals (dated by TCRdb to the early 2020s). Library preparation used the immunoSEQ multiplex PCR assay. TCRdb mirrors the immuneACCESS table, restricted to in-frame sequences. Some clones are absent from its copies; in checked studies, under half trace to an unresolved V gene, and the reason for the others is unknown. Across this sample there are some 2,400,000 clones, with under 97% seen only once. The ten biggest clones cover approximately 0.13% of the sample. Sequencing used naive CD4+ T cells sorted from blood. The cell subset or site label for this specimen denotes: CD45RA+ positively selected. These receptors came from a man aged 18 to 35 in good health.

The rearrangement joins TRBV7-3 to TRBJ1-1; the match to TRBD1 covers 8 bases. The V gene's germline CDR1 is SGHTA and CDR2 FQGTGA. The CDR3 has 14 residues. After removal of 6 bases from V and 4 bases from J, the junction contained 7 bases not matched to a gene. The CDR3: CASSPDRAVTEAFF. In DNA form, the CDR3 reads TGTGCCAGCAGTCCGGACAGGGCTGTCACTGAAGCTTTCTTT.

The V call is TRBV25-1, the J call TRBJ2-1; TRBD2 aligns across 14 bases. Per germline, CDR1 MGHDK and CDR2 SYGVNS. V lost 7 bases, J lost 6 bases, and 5 bases stayed unmatched. The CDR3 has 15 residues. CDR3 residues: CASTRLAGGPNEQFF. The CDR3 bases are TGTGCCAGCACCAGACTAGCGGGGGGGCCCAATGAGCAGTTCTTC. The full variable domain, with the rest looked up from reference TRBV25-1 and TRBJ2-1, is EADIYQTPRYLVIGTGKKITLECSQTMGHDKMYWYQQDPGMELHLIHYSYGVNSTEKGDLSSESTVSRIRTEHFPLTLESARPSHTSQYLCASTRLAGGPNEQFFGPGTRLTVL.

This chain links TRBV7-9 with TRBJ1-2; D gene unclear. Germline V CDR1 and CDR2: SEHNR, FQNEAQ (reference sequence). Trimming took 5 bases from V and 3 from J, leaving 19 bases between them. This CDR3 is 16 amino acids long. CDR3 DNA: TGTGCCAGCAGCCCACCCCGTGCAGGAGGGTACTATGGCTACACCTTC. Translated, it gives CASSPPRAGGYYGYTF.

This rearrangement joins TRBV12-5 to TRBJ2-1; 11 nucleotides match TRBD2. The junction had 4 bases not matched to a gene; V was cut back by 4 bases and J by 5 bases. Germline V gives CDR1 LGHNT, CDR2 FRNRAP. CDR3 length: 15 amino acids. As DNA, the CDR3 is TGTGCTAGTGGTTGGGGACTAGCGGCAAACAATGAGCAGTTCTTC. This sequence encodes CASGWGLAANNEQFF.

This chain joins TRBV14 and TRBJ1-3; no firm D call. V was shortened by 1 base and J by 5 bases, with 6 bases between the two germline ends. The CDR3 is 13 residues long. Per germline, CDR1 SGHDN and CDR2 FVKESK. CDR3 loop: CASSQGARNTIYF. The DNA for the CDR3 is TGTGCCAGCAGCCAAGGGGCCAGAAACACCATATATTTT.

This chain joins TRBV10-3 and TRBJ2-1, with D perhaps TRBD2 (6 bases). V lost 2 bases and J 7 bases, leaving 24 bases between the germline ends. The CDR3 is 18 residues long. The germline CDR1 and CDR2 sequences are ENHRY and SYGVKD. CDR3 DNA: TGTGCCATCAGTGAGAGGTTGATAGCGGATATAGTGCCAAATGAGCAGTTCTTC. Protein product: CAISERLIADIVPNEQFF.

The V and J genes are TRBV10-3 and TRBJ2-3; 7 positions agree with TRBD1. CDR1 and CDR2 from the germline V gene are ENHRY and SYGVKD. This CDR3 region has 16 residues. V gave up 0 bases and J gave up 2 bases; unmatched junction bases: 5. Here the CDR3 reads CAISESNRGLTDTQYF. The CDR3 DNA is TGTGCCATCAGTGAGTCGAACAGGGGTCTCACAGATACGCAGTATTTT.

V is TRBV11-3 and J is TRBJ2-2; D is tentatively TRBD1 or TRBD2 (6 bases each). The V and J ends lost 5 bases and 3 bases respectively, with 16 bases between them. The CDR3 is 16 amino acids. Germline CDR1 reads SGHNT; CDR2 reads YENEEA. CDR3 amino acids: CASSPGTWEDTGELFF. DNA of the CDR3: TGTGCCAGCAGCCCGGGGACATGGGAGGACACCGGGGAGCTGTTTTTT.

This clone has only one observation. The sample contains more than one DNA sequence encoding this CDR3. The rearrangement links TRBV10-3 to TRBJ1-2, with 8 bases lining up with TRBD1. Trimming cost V 8 bases and J 2 bases; bases outside gene matches: 1. Germline loops: CDR1 ENHRY, CDR2 SYGVKD. The CDR3 loop spans 12 amino acids. The CDR3 coding sequence is TGTGCCATCGCAGGGGGCAACTATGGCTACACCTTC. Protein product: CAIAGGNYGYTF.

This clone has a single count. The CDR3 nucleotides read TGTGCCGCTCAGAGGGGCCCTGAAGCTTTCTTT. Translated: CAAQRGPEAFF. The rearrangement uses TRBV6-5 and TRBJ1-1, with D possibly being TRBD1 (5 bases). The CDR3 extends over 11 amino acids. V shed 11 bases and J shed 6 bases, with 13 bases lying between them. The germline gives CDR1 MNHEY, CDR2 SVGAGI.

The chain employs TRBV6-6 and TRBJ2-7; perhaps TRBD2 as D (6 bases). This CDR3 is 15 amino acids long. Germline CDR1 MNHNY, CDR2 SVGAGI (reference sequence). V lost 2 bases, J lost 0 bases, and 11 bases lay in between. CDR3 DNA sequence: TGTGCCAGCAGTTACGTTGGAGGGATCTCCTACGAGCAGTACTTC. Encoded protein: CASSYVGGISYEQYF.

This rearrangement joins TRBV6-5 to TRBJ2-7; 8 bases fit TRBD1. V was clipped by 6 bases and J by 7 bases; unmatched bases: 8. The V gene's germline CDR1 is MNHEY and CDR2 SVGAGI. This CDR3 has 13 amino acids. The CDR3 loop reads CASRSQGVREQYF. CDR3 nucleotide sequence: TGTGCCAGCAGATCACAGGGGGTGCGGGAGCAGTACTTC.

This clone was found once. The rearrangement links TRBV6-5 to TRBJ2-7; TRBD2 is a possible D gene (5 bases). The germline V gene encodes CDR1 MNHEY and CDR2 SVGAGI. CDR3 size: 14 residues. The V end was cut by 6 bases, the J end by 2 bases, with 14 bases between. CDR3 in DNA: TGTGCCAGCAGCTCAACTGAGGGTCCCTACGAGCAGTACTTC. It is translated as CASSSTEGPYEQYF.

The chain has TRBV29-1 and TRBJ1-1; maybe TRBD1 (5 bases). Germline CDR1 and CDR2: SQVTM and ANQGSEA. V lost 4 bases and J lost 0, with 24 bases in between. The CDR3 covers 18 residues. Written as DNA, the CDR3 is TGCAGCGTTGTCGTGGGGGGGTTATCGAGGGGTTTGAACACTGAAGCTTTCTTT. It yields the protein CSVVVGGLSRGLNTEAFF.

V is TRBV9 and J is TRBJ1-5; TRBD1 might be the D (5 bases). CDR1 is SGDLS and CDR2 is YYNGEE in the germline V gene. The CDR3 length is 18 residues. The germline V and J ends were trimmed by 4 bases and 0 bases, with 20 bases remaining between them. The DNA for the CDR3 is TGTGCCAGCAGCTCGTGGGGCCCAGATTACCCTAGCAATCAGCCCCAGCATTTT. Protein: CASSSWGPDYPSNQPQHF.

V is TRBV27 and J is TRBJ2-3; D possibly corresponds to TRBD2 (5 bases). Germline-derived CDR1 and CDR2 are MNHEY and SMNVEV (reference sequence). CDR3 length: 12 amino acids. V was trimmed by 10 bases and J by 0 bases, leaving 8 bases between them. This CDR3 reads CATRTSTDTQYF. CDR3 coding DNA: TGTGCCACCAGGACTAGCACAGATACGCAGTATTTT.

The chain couples TRBV28 to TRBJ2-7; the D gene is possibly TRBD2 (6 bases). CDR1 is MDHEN, CDR2 SYDVKM, per germline. CDR3 length: 12 amino acids. The V end was cut by 8 bases, the J end by 5 bases, with 13 bases between. The CDR3 nucleotides are TGTGCCAGCGTGGGGACTCCCGACGAGCAGTACTTC. This sequence encodes CASVGTPDEQYF.

Remarks on this clone: Other DNA sequences in this sample translate to the same CDR3. This chain joins TRBV12-5 and TRBJ1-2; D call uncertain. Germline CDR1 and CDR2: LGHNT and FRNRAP. V was clipped by 1 base and J by 2 bases, with 2 bases between them. This CDR3 spans 12 amino acids. The CDR3 DNA reads TGTGCTAGTGGTTTGGGCAACTATGGCTACACCTTC. Translating it yields CASGLGNYGYTF. Supplemented by reference TRBV12-5 and TRBJ1-2, the full variable domain reads DARVTQTPRHKVTEMGQEVTMRCQPILGHNTVFWYRQTMMQGLELLAYFRNRAPLDDSGMPKDRFSAEMPDATLATLKIQPSEPRDSAVYFCASGLGNYGYTFGSGTRLTVV.

V and J are TRBV7-2 and TRBJ1-1; D remains unclear. CDR1 is SGHTA, CDR2 FQGNSA, per germline. The CDR3 contains 13 residues. V gave up 5 bases and J gave up 0 bases, with 7 bases separating them. CDR3 sequence: CASSQTVNTEAFF. CDR3 DNA sequence: TGTGCCAGCAGCCAAACAGTGAACACTGAAGCTTTCTTT. The full variable domain, its missing parts supplied by reference TRBV7-2 and TRBJ1-1, is GAGVSQSPSNKVTEKGKDVELRCDPISGHTALYWYRQSLGQGLEFLIYFQGNSAPDKSGLPSDRFSAERTGGSVSTLTIQRTQQEDSAVYLCASSQTVNTEAFFGQGTRLTVV.

The rearrangement uses TRBV11-2 and TRBJ2-2, with TRBD2 as a possible D gene (5 bases). The CDR3 is 14 amino acids. The V and J ends lost 3 bases and 4 bases respectively, with 9 bases between them. Germline loops: CDR1 SGHAT, CDR2 FQNNGV. The CDR3 region is CASSFGGVTGELFF. The CDR3 region has the DNA TGTGCCAGCAGCTTCGGAGGCGTCACCGGGGAGCTGTTTTTT.

The rearrangement uses TRBV10-2 and TRBJ1-6, with 7 bases aligning to TRBD1. Germline V gives CDR1 WSHSY, CDR2 SAAADI. V shed 10 bases and J 10 bases; nucleotides not matched to a gene: 10. CDR3 length: 13 residues. The CDR3 nucleotides are TGCGCCACTACACAGGGGTTAAAGTCACCCCTCCACTTT. It translates to CATTQGLKSPLHF.

The CDR3 region has the DNA TGTGCCAGCAGCCAAGGACAGCTTGCCACTGAAGCTTTCTTT. It codes for CASSQGQLATEAFF. The chain employs TRBV5-4 and TRBJ1-1; D might be TRBD1 (6 bases). The germline V gene encodes CDR1 SGHNT and CDR2 YYREEE (reference sequence). The CDR3 consists of 14 residues. V lost 4 bases and J lost 4, with 14 bases in between.

The chain links TRBV10-3 to TRBJ1-1; D is possibly TRBD1 (5 bases). Trimming shortened V by 0 bases and J by 3 bases, and 14 bases separated the two germline ends. The CDR3 loop spans 16 amino acids. The germline CDR1 and CDR2 sequences are ENHRY and SYGVKD. In DNA, the CDR3 is TGTGCCATCAGTGAGTCGAGGGCAGGGTCGGACACTGAAGCTTTCTTT. This gives the protein CAISESRAGSDTEAFF.

The gene calls are TRBV5-1 and TRBJ2-1; 9 bases match TRBD2. The CDR3 extends over 15 amino acids. V trimming: 2 bases; J trimming: 4 bases; junction bases outside the gene matches: 4. Germline CDR1 and CDR2: SGHRS and YFSETQ. CDR3 residues: CASSFTSGFYNEQFF. CDR3 nucleotide sequence: TGCGCCAGCAGCTTTACTAGCGGGTTTTACAATGAGCAGTTCTTC.

The V call is TRBV6-1, the J call TRBJ1-6, with 8 bases that match TRBD1. The CDR3 covers 13 residues. Germline values: CDR1 MNHNS, CDR2 SASEGT. Trimming at V came to 8 bases and at J to 7 bases, leaving 4 bases not matched to a gene. The CDR3 protein is CASLDRENSPLHF. CDR3 in DNA: TGTGCCAGCCTGGACAGGGAAAATTCACCCCTCCACTTT.

The CDR3 sequence is CASSVPLIGWNEQFF. The CDR3, as DNA: TGTGCCAGCAGTGTGCCCCTGATTGGTTGGAATGAGCAGTTCTTC. The chain combines TRBV2 with TRBJ2-1; D gene unclear. Germline CDR1 reads SNHLY; CDR2 reads FYNNEI. CDR3 length: 15 residues. With 4 bases removed from V and 7 bases from J, the gap between germline ends came to 17 bases.